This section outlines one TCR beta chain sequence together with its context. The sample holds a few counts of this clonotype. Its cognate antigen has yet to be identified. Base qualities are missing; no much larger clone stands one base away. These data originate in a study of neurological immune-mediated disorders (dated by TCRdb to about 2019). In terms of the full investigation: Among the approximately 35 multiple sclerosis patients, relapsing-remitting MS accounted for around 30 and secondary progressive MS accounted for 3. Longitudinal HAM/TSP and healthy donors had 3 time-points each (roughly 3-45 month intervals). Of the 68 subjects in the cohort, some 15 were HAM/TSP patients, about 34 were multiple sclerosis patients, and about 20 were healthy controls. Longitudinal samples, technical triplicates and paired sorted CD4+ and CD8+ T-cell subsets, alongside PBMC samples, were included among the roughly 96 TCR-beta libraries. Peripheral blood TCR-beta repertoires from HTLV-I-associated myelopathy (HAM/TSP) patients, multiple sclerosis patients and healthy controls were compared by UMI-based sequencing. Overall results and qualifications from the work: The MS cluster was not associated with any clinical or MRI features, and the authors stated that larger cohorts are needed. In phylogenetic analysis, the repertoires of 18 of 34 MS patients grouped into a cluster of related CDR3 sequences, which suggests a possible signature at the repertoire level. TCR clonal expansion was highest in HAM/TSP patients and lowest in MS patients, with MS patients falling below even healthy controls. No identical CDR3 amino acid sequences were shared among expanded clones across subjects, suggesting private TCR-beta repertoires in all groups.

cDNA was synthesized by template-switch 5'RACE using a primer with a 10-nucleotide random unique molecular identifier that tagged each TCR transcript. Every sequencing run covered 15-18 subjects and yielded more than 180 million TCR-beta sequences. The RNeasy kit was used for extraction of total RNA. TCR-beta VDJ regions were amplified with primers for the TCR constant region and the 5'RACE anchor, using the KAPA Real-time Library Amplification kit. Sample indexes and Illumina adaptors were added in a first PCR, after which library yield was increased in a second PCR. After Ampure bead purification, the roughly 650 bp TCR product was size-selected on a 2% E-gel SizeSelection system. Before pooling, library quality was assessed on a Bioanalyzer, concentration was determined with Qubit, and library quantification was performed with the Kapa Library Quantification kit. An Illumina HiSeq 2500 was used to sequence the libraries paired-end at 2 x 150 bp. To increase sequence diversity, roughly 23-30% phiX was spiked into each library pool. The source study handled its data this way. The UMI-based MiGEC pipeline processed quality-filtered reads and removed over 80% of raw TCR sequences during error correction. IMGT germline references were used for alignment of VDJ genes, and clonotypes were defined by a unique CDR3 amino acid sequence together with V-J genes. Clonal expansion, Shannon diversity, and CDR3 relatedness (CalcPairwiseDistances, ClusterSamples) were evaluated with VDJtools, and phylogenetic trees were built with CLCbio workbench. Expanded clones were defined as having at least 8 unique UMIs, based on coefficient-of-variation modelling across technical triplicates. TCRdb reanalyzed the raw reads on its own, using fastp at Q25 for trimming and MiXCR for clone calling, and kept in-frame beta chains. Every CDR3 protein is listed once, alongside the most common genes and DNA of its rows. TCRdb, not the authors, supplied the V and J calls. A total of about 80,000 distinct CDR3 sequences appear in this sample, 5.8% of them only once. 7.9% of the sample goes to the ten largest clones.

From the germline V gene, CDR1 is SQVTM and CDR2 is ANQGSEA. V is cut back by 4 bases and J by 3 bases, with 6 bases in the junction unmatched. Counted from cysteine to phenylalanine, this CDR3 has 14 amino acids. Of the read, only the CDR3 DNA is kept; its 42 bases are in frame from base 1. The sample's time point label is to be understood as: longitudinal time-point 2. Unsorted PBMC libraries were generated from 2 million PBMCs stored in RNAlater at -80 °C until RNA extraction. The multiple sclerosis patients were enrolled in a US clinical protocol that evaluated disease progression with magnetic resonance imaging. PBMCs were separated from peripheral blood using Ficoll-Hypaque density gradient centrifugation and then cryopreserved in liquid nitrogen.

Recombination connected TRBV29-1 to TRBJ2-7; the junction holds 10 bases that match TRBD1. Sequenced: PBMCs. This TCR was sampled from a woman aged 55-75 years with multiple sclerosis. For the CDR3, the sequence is CSVARGTGDYEQYF. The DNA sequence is TGCAGCGTTGCCCGCGGGACAGGGGACTACGAGCAGTACTTC.